Presented here are 22 T cell receptor beta chains from one specimen sequenced in a study of T-cell memory formation after mild COVID-19 (dated by TCRdb to the early 2020s). Library construction relied on 5' RACE. Sequencing was performed on an Illumina NovaSeq 6000. TCRdb handled the public reads itself, with Q25 trimming in fastp and clone calling in MiXCR, and kept productive beta chains. Each CDR3 protein appears once, grouped with its most common genes and DNA. The table for this sample lists around 25,000 distinct CDR3 sequences; 6% to 9.5% of them were counted only once. The ten largest clones represent roughly 13% of the sample. Sequenced: PBMCs or a T cell subset sorted from them (not recorded which). The receptors were sampled from an adult woman who had mild COVID-19 (a few samples of this study predate the infection). The sample titles of this study are shuffled in the database, so cell type and time point are left out; the donor was told from shared clones.

In this sample, this clonotype turned up many times. The J gene is TRBJ2-5, the V gene TRBV4-2, with TRBD1 matching 9 bases. Germline V gives CDR1 LGHNA, CDR2 YNFKEQ. Trimming at V came to 4 bases and at J to 4 bases, leaving 7 bases not matched to a gene. This CDR3 is built from 15 residues. This CDR3 is CASSRDRVAGETQYF. The CDR3 nucleotides read TGTGCCAGCAGCCGGGACAGGGTTGCAGGAGAGACCCAGTACTTC.

This clonotype has only a few counts. The chain couples TRBV29-1 to TRBJ1-4; D may be TRBD1 (6 bases). Germline CDR1 is SQVTM and CDR2 is ANQGSEA. The germline V and J ends were trimmed by 7 bases and 7 bases, with 19 bases remaining between them. The CDR3 sequence is 14 residues long. The CDR3 region is CSGIKQGAGEKLFF. CDR3 DNA sequence: TGCAGCGGCATTAAACAGGGAGCAGGTGAAAAACTGTTTTTT.

Many counts were recorded for this clonotype. The chain carries TRBV7-6 and TRBJ2-1, with 7 nucleotides matching TRBD2. With V trimmed by 4 bases and J by 7 bases, 4 bases remained unmatched. CDR1 SGHVS and CDR2 FNYEAQ come from the germline V gene. The CDR3 loop spans 13 amino acids. The CDR3 nucleotides read TGTGCCAGCAGCTCCCTCGGGGGGAATGAGCAGTTCTTC. This encodes CASSSLGGNEQFF. Looking up the rest from reference TRBV7-6 and TRBJ2-1 gives the full variable domain: GAGVSQSPRYKVTKRGQDVALRCDPISGHVSLYWYRQALGQGPEFLTYFNYEAQQDKSGLPNDRFSAERPEGSISTLTIQRTEQRDSAMYRCASSSLGGNEQFFGPGTRLTVL.

By its share, this clonotype is medium-sized. The CDR3 region is CASSSGTGISTDTQYF. DNA of the CDR3: TGTGCCAGCAGCTCCGGGACAGGGATTAGCACAGATACGCAGTATTTT. This chain connects TRBV7-2 to TRBJ2-3; 9 positions match TRBD1. Looked up from germline, CDR1 is SGHTA and CDR2 is FQGNSA. This CDR3 contains 16 residues. V gave up 4 bases and J gave up 0 bases; unmatched junction bases: 5.

This clonotype was counted ten times or more. This sequence joins TRBV20-1 and TRBJ1-3; the D gene is possibly TRBD1 (5 bases). The germline gives CDR1 DFQATT, CDR2 SNEGSKA (reference sequence). Trimming stripped 3 bases from V and 2 bases from J, with 11 bases between. This CDR3 comprises 14 residues. CDR3 DNA sequence: TGCAGTGCTAGCACCCAGGGAGCTGGAAACACCATATATTTT. Protein product: CSASTQGAGNTIYF.

This clonotype has a count of ten or more. The V gene is TRBV12-3 or TRBV12-4, the J gene TRBJ1-1, with D possibly matching TRBD1 (5 bases). CDR3 length: 13 residues. Trimming stripped 5 bases from V and 5 bases from J, with 12 bases between. CDR3 region: CASSPGGGTEAFF. The CDR3 DNA reads TGTGCCAGCAGTCCCGGTGGGGGGACTGAAGCTTTCTTT.

This clonotype was seen many times. The chain's CDR3 is CASDREPNSPLHF. The CDR3 DNA reads TGTGCCAGTGACAGGGAGCCTAATTCACCCCTCCACTTT. The rearrangement links TRBV30 to TRBJ1-6, with 7 nucleotides matching TRBD1. From germline, CDR1 is GTSNPN and CDR2 SVGIG (reference sequence). CDR3 length: 13 amino acids. After removal of 8 bases from V and 6 bases from J, the junction contained 7 bases not matched to a gene.

This clonotype ranks as medium-sized. The chain carries TRBV7-8 and TRBJ1-3, with D perhaps matching TRBD1 (6 bases). This CDR3 has 15 amino acids. V lost 0 bases to trimming and J lost 2 bases, with 8 bases between them. The germline CDR1 and CDR2 sequences are SGHVS and FQNEAQ. The DNA of the CDR3 is TGTGCCAGCAGCTTAGCAGGGGGAACTGGAAACACCATATATTTT. It yields the protein CASSLAGGTGNTIYF.

This clonotype occurred many times. This chain links TRBV19 with TRBJ2-2; D not certain. V lost 6 bases, J lost 4 bases, and 6 bases lay in between. This CDR3 spans 12 amino acids. The germline gives CDR1 LNHDA, CDR2 SQIVND (reference sequence). The DNA of the CDR3 is TGTGCCAGTAGGGGTTTCACCGGGGAGCTGTTTTTT. Amino acid sequence: CASRGFTGELFF.

The sample holds many counts of this clonotype. The chain combines TRBV12-3 or TRBV12-4 with TRBJ2-4; 8 nucleotides align to TRBD2. J lost 6 bases, V lost 7 bases, and 8 bases had no gene match. CDR3 size: 14 residues. The CDR3 loop reads CASNERGGRNIQYF. The DNA of the CDR3 is TGTGCCAGCAACGAACGGGGGGGCCGAAACATTCAGTACTTC.

The sample holds many counts of this clonotype. The chain has TRBV7-9 and TRBJ1-2, with 9 bases lining up with TRBD1. Trimming removed 4 bases from V and 7 bases from J; junction bases left unmatched: 4. Germline-derived CDR1 and CDR2 are SEHNR and FQNEAQ (reference sequence). This CDR3 has 13 residues. CDR3 bases: TGTGCCAGCAGCTCCGGGACAGGGTTTGGCTACACCTTC. As protein: CASSSGTGFGYTF.

This clonotype was counted a few times. The CDR3 bases are TGCGCCAGCAGCTTGGGGGGGGGGCACACGTCTGGGGCCAACGTCCTGACTTTC. Translating gives CASSLGGGHTSGANVLTF. The rearrangement joins TRBV5-1 to TRBJ2-6; D possibly corresponds to TRBD2 (7 bases). The CDR3 has 18 amino acids. The germline V gene has CDR1 SGHRS and CDR2 YFSETQ. V was trimmed by 0 bases and J by 1 base, leaving 14 bases between them.

This clonotype was recorded many times. The chain carries TRBV6-5 and TRBJ2-1, with 13 nucleotides matching TRBD2. The CDR3 sequence is 15 residues long. Germline loops: CDR1 MNHEY, CDR2 SVGAGI. V gave up 9 bases and J gave up 0 bases; unmatched junction bases: 2. The CDR3 nucleotides read TGTGCCAGTCGACTAGCGGGGGGCTCCTACAATGAGCAGTTCTTC. This translates into CASRLAGGSYNEQFF.

This clonotype came up many times. This chain joins TRBV6-2 or TRBV6-3 and TRBJ2-5, with D possibly called TRBD1 or TRBD2 (5 bases each). CDR3 length equals 15 residues. The V gene's germline CDR1 is MNHEY and CDR2 SVGEGT. Trimming cost V 5 bases and J 5 bases, with 18 bases left between them. CDR3 bases: TGTGCCAGCAGTCAAGGGGCGAGGGTTTCGGAGACCCAGTACTTC. Its protein product is CASSQGARVSETQYF.

The chain links TRBV24-1 to TRBJ1-1, with D possibly TRBD1 on 5 matching bases. Germline lookup yields CDR1 KGHDR and CDR2 SFDVKD. V gave up 8 bases and J gave up 0 bases, with 15 bases separating them. The CDR3 runs to 15 residues. CDR3 nucleotide sequence: TGTGCCACCACAGGAACACAGGAAATGAACACTGAAGCTTTCTTT. Translation: CATTGTQEMNTEAFF.

This clonotype is deemed medium-sized (0.01 to 0.1%). This chain joins TRBV10-3 and TRBJ1-1; D is perhaps TRBD1 (5 bases). Trimming removed 6 bases at V and 2 bases at J, with 16 bases between. This CDR3 is built from 15 residues. Germline-derived CDR1 and CDR2 are ENHRY and SYGVKD. The CDR3 nucleotides are TGTGCCATCAGCACCCCGGGGCGCCGAAACACTGAAGCTTTCTTT. This gives the protein CAISTPGRRNTEAFF.

This clonotype was seen repeatedly, ten times or more. This chain links TRBV7-3 with TRBJ2-7; TRBD1 is a possible D gene (7 bases). The length of the CDR3 is 15 residues. V was cut by 1 base and J by 5 bases, with 15 bases left in between. The germline V gene has CDR1 SGHTA and CDR2 FQGTGA. This CDR3 reads CASSLSGTEGNEQYF. DNA for the CDR3: TGTGCCAGCAGCTTAAGCGGGACAGAAGGGAACGAGCAGTACTTC.

This clonotype came up once. This chain uses TRBV7-2 with TRBJ2-7, with 9 bases that match TRBD2. The J segment lost 3 bases and the V segment lost 5 bases, leaving 5 bases of the junction unmatched. Germline V lookup: CDR1 SGHTA, CDR2 FQGNSA. The CDR3 length is 14 residues. DNA of the CDR3: TGTGCCAGCAGCCTGAGACTAGCGGACTACGAGCAGTACTTC. It specifies CASSLRLADYEQYF.

At least ten counts were recorded for this clonotype. The V and J genes are TRBV18 and TRBJ2-7, with 9 bases fitting TRBD1. The CDR3 runs to 15 residues. The V gene end was trimmed by 4 bases and the J gene end by 2 bases; junction bases not matched to a gene: 6. Germline values: CDR1 KGHSH, CDR2 LQKENI. CDR3: CASSLARTGAYEQYF. The CDR3 nucleotides are TGTGCCAGCTCACTAGCTCGGACAGGGGCCTACGAGCAGTACTTC.

In its sample, this clonotype was seen many times. This chain uses TRBV7-8 with TRBJ1-2, with 7 bases that match TRBD1. CDR1 and CDR2 from the germline V gene are SGHVS and FQNEAQ. With 5 bases clipped from V and 0 bases from J, the junction kept 12 bases outside the gene matches. The CDR3 contains 17 residues. CDR3 bases: TGTGCCAGCAGCCCAGACAGGGATTCCAAGGCTAACTATGGCTACACCTTC. Translation gives CASSPDRDSKANYGYTF.

This clonotype was counted many times. The DNA of the CDR3 is TGTGCCAGTAGCCAAGACAGGCCGTATAGCAATCAGCCCCAGCATTTT. Encoded protein: CASSQDRPYSNQPQHF. The chain uses TRBV19 and TRBJ1-5; weak D call: TRBD1 (6 bases). From germline, CDR1 is LNHDA and CDR2 SQIVND (reference sequence). V gave up 6 bases and J gave up 0 bases, with 15 bases separating them. This CDR3 contains 16 residues.

The J gene is TRBJ2-1, the V gene TRBV20-1; D is perhaps TRBD2 (5 bases). The CDR3 is made up of 12 amino acids. Trimming removed 3 bases from V and 11 bases from J, with 14 bases in between. Germline V gene sequence: CDR1 DFQATT, CDR2 SNEGSKA (reference sequence). Here the CDR3 reads CSARGRGAQQFF. The CDR3 DNA is TGCAGTGCTAGGGGCCGGGGAGCCCAGCAGTTCTTC.